The clone carrying this T cell receptor beta chain was counted only a few times. The data originate from a study of blood T cell repertoires in COVID-19. Study in general: The samples span acute and convalescent COVID-19 from the United States, Italy and Spain. PBMCs, B-cell-depleted T cells, or T cells provided the cDNA or gDNA that made up the material.

Per the original methods: Quantification of nucleated cells was approximated via reference gene primer amplification. Assay: immunoSEQ multiplex PCR; the TCRdb copy retains only in-frame clones and omits some. The V and J calls and the clone size are those of that table, but D and trimming were determined from the DNA. Found here are around 380,000 clones, 81% of them singletons; the top ten hold about 1%. Germline assignment: CDR1 MNHEY and CDR2 SVGAGI. This CDR3 comprises 15 residues. The sample was peripheral blood. The receptor's source is a human donor with acute or convalescent COVID-19. The donor label of this sample is uncertain. This chain joins TRBV6-5 and TRBJ1-2, with D perhaps TRBD1 (6 bases). CDR3 amino acids: CAIRGDFSGYYGYTF. The CDR3 DNA reads as TGTGCTATCAGGGGAGATTTTTCGGGTTACTATGGCTACACCTTC.